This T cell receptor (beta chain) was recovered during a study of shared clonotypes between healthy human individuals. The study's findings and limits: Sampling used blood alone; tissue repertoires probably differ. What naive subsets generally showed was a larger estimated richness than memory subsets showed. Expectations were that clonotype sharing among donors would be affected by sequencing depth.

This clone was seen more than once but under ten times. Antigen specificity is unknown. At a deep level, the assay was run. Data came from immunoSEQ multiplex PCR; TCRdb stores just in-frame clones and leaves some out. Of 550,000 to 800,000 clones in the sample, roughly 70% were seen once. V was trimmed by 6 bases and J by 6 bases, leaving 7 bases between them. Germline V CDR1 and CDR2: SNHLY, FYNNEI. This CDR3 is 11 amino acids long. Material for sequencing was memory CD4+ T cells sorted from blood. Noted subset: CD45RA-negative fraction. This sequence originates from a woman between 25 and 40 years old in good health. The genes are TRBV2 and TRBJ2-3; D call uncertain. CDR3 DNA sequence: TGTGCCAGCAGGGCTAGGGATACGCAGTATTTT. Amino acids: CASRARDTQYF.